Each of the 26 T cell receptor beta chains below was sequenced from the same sample in a study of cytomegalovirus exposure and HLA in healthy donors. Profiled with immunoSEQ multiplex PCR; TCRdb holds only in-frame clones, not every one. Counted here are under 200,000 clones, about 90% occurring once; the ten biggest clones make up roughly 3%. Material for sequencing was PBMCs. Receptors originate from a woman between 18 and 29 years old in good health and CMV-seropositive.

The V gene is TRBV5-8, the J gene TRBJ1-1; D remains unclear. V was trimmed by 2 bases and J by 7 bases, leaving 6 bases between them. CDR1 and CDR2 (germline): SGHTS, YDEGEE. The CDR3 has 11 residues. CDR3 loop: CASSFRDEAFF. DNA of the CDR3: TGTGCCAGCAGCTTCCGGGATGAAGCTTTCTTT.

The CDR3 is CASSVGGENIQYF. CDR3 sequence (DNA): TGTGCCAGCAGCGTAGGGGGAGAAAACATTCAGTACTTC. The chain combines TRBV9 with TRBJ2-4; D is possibly TRBD2 (5 bases). Germline values: CDR1 SGDLS, CDR2 YYNGEE. V shed 0 bases and J shed 5 bases, with 6 bases lying between them. This CDR3 region has 13 residues.

The chain has TRBV6-5 and TRBJ1-2; TRBD1 agrees at 9 bases. Unmatched junction bases numbered 2, after V lost 5 bases and J lost 4 bases. CDR1 is MNHEY, CDR2 SVGAGI, per germline. The CDR3 contains 13 residues. The CDR3 DNA reads as TGTGCCAGCAGTCCGGACAGGGGCTATGGCTACACCTTC. It encodes CASSPDRGYGYTF.

The chain recombines TRBV5-6 with TRBJ2-1; TRBD2 matches at 11 bases. CDR1 is SGHDT and CDR2 is YYEEEE in the germline V gene. Unmatched junction bases numbered 0, after V lost 0 bases and J lost 4 bases. CDR3 length equals 15 residues. CDR3 protein: CASSLGLAGYNEQFF. In DNA form, the CDR3 reads TGTGCCAGCAGCTTGGGACTAGCGGGATACAATGAGCAGTTCTTC.

V and J are TRBV27 and TRBJ2-7, with TRBD1 matching 10 bases. Unmatched junction bases numbered 12, after V lost 7 bases and J lost 0 bases. The CDR3 loop spans 17 amino acids. In germline, CDR1 is MNHEY, CDR2 SMNVEV (reference sequence). The CDR3 DNA reads as TGTGCCAGCACCCTGACAGGGGGCGGCGGACCCTCCTACGAGCAGTACTTC. This codes for CASTLTGGGGPSYEQYF.

This clone was counted a single time. This chain joins TRBV18 and TRBJ2-5; 7 bases are shared with TRBD2. V lost 5 bases and J lost 0; bases outside the gene matches: 3. The length of the CDR3 is 14 residues. Per germline, CDR1 KGHSH and CDR2 LQKENI. The CDR3 protein is CASSTGTNQETQYF. CDR3 nucleotide sequence: TGTGCCAGCTCAACTGGGACTAACCAAGAGACCCAGTACTTC. Combining the CDR3 with reference TRBV18 and TRBJ2-5 gives the whole variable domain NAGVMQNPRHLVRRRGQEARLRCSPMKGHSHVYWYRQLPEEGLKFMVYLQKENIIDESGMPKERFSAEFPKEGPSILRIQQVVRGDSAAYFCASSTGTNQETQYFGPGTRLLVL.

This clone was seen a few times. The chain employs TRBV6-5 and TRBJ1-6, with a weak D call TRBD1 (5 bases). This CDR3 is 12 amino acids long. With 5 bases removed from V and 13 bases from J, the gap between germline ends came to 12 bases. Per germline, CDR1 MNHEY and CDR2 SVGAGI. CDR3 DNA: TGTGCCAGCAGTCAGGGAACAAGGCCCCTCCACTTT. Its protein product is CASSQGTRPLHF.

This clone was observed a single time. The chain is built from TRBV6-1 and TRBJ2-5; 8 nucleotides align to TRBD2. This CDR3 contains 19 residues. CDR1 and CDR2 from the germline V gene are MNHNS and SASEGT. Unmatched junction bases numbered 15, after V lost 2 bases and J lost 1 base. The CDR3 DNA sequence: TGTGCCAGCAGTGAATTTAGTACTAGCGGAGGGCTTCCCCAAGAGACCCAGTACTTC. Protein sequence: CASSEFSTSGGLPQETQYF.

The chain combines TRBV5-1 with TRBJ2-3; 12 nucleotides line up with TRBD2. Unmatched junction bases numbered 4, after V lost 0 bases and J lost 2 bases. This CDR3 region has 17 residues. Germline V gives CDR1 SGHRS, CDR2 YFSETQ. In DNA, the CDR3 is TGCGCCAGCAGCTTGGGGACTAGCGGGACTCCCACAGATACGCAGTATTTT. It translates to CASSLGTSGTPTDTQYF.

The chain combines TRBV19 with TRBJ1-2; 9 bases are shared with TRBD1. The V segment lost 5 bases and the J segment 6 bases; nucleotides outside the gene matches: 10. The CDR3 has 15 amino acids. Germline V gives CDR1 LNHDA, CDR2 SQIVND (reference sequence). Written as DNA, the CDR3 is TGTGCCAGTAGTTACCGGGACAGGGAGGATCATGGCTACACCTTC. Translation: CASSYRDREDHGYTF.

This clone came up a few times. The chain uses TRBV2 and TRBJ2-7; 7 bases agree with TRBD1. The CDR3 length is 12 residues. The germline CDR1 and CDR2 sequences are SNHLY and FYNNEI. Trimming at V came to 6 bases and at J to 7 bases, leaving 6 bases not matched to a gene. The CDR3 DNA follows: TGTGCCAGCAGGGACAGGTTTAAGGAGCAGTACTTC. Amino acids: CASRDRFKEQYF.

As for this clone: The same CDR3 is also encoded by other DNA sequences in this sample. J is TRBJ1-1 and V is TRBV29-1; TRBD1 might be the D (5 bases). CDR1 and CDR2 from the germline V gene are SQVTM and ANQGSEA. The germline V and J ends were trimmed by 6 bases and 11 bases, with 13 bases remaining between them. This CDR3 is built from 10 residues. CDR3 amino acids: CSVGTGRAFF. The CDR3 region has the DNA TGCAGCGTCGGGACGGGGAGGGCTTTCTTT.

The gene calls are TRBV2 and TRBJ1-4; 8 positions agree with TRBD1. This CDR3 region has 14 residues. Germline CDR1 reads SNHLY; CDR2 reads FYNNEI. Trimming at V came to 6 bases and at J to 6 bases, leaving 6 bases not matched to a gene. Written as DNA, the CDR3 is TGTGCCAGCAGGCTCCAGGGGGCGGATGAAAAACTGTTTTTT. Protein: CASRLQGADEKLFF.

The chain combines TRBV5-1 with TRBJ1-2; D gene unclear. The V and J ends lost 0 bases and 8 bases respectively, with 8 bases between them. The germline V gene has CDR1 SGHRS and CDR2 YFSETQ. This CDR3 spans 12 amino acids. The CDR3 DNA reads TGCGCCAGCAGCTTGGGAGGGTTCGGCTACACCTTC. Its translation: CASSLGGFGYTF.

V usage is TRBV15 and J usage is TRBJ2-7; D remains ambiguous. The CDR3 has 12 amino acids. Deletions cut 0 bases from V and 3 bases from J, with 3 bases between. CDR1 LNHNV and CDR2 YYDKDF come from the germline V gene (reference sequence). The CDR3 loop is CATSRDSYEQYF. As DNA, the CDR3 is TGTGCCACCAGCAGAGATAGCTACGAGCAGTACTTC.

The rearrangement joins TRBV4-2 to TRBJ2-4, with D perhaps TRBD1 (6 bases). The V end lost 1 base, the J end lost 0 bases, and 16 bases lay between the germline ends. The CDR3 has 18 residues. Per germline, CDR1 LGHNA and CDR2 YNFKEQ. CDR3 bases: TGTGCCAGCAGCCAAGGGTGGCAGGGGTCGATAGCCAAAAACATTCAGTACTTC. Amino acids: CASSQGWQGSIAKNIQYF.

The chain has TRBV6-5 and TRBJ2-2; D gene unclear. Germline-derived CDR1 and CDR2 are MNHEY and SVGAGI. CDR3 length equals 14 residues. V shed 0 bases and J shed 6 bases, with 8 bases lying between them. The CDR3 sequence: CASSYSSVPGELFF. The CDR3 DNA is TGTGCCAGCAGTTACTCGAGTGTGCCCGGGGAGCTGTTTTTT.

The V gene is TRBV5-1, the J gene TRBJ2-5, with 9 bases that match TRBD1. The CDR3 has 18 amino acids. Trimming at V came to 5 bases and at J to 1 base, leaving 15 bases not matched to a gene. Germline V gene lookup returns CDR1 SGHRS and CDR2 YFSETQ. CDR3 in amino acids: CASRKQRGGTGPQETQYF. DNA of the CDR3: TGCGCCAGCAGAAAACAGCGGGGAGGGACAGGGCCCCAAGAGACCCAGTACTTC.

The chain joins TRBV19 to TRBJ2-1; 8 nucleotides match TRBD1. V shed 5 bases and J 9 bases; nucleotides not matched to a gene: 9. This CDR3 region has 14 residues. Germline V lookup: CDR1 LNHDA, CDR2 SQIVND (reference sequence). The CDR3 spells CASSPRTGHGEQFF. The CDR3 DNA is TGTGCCAGTAGTCCGAGGACAGGGCACGGTGAGCAGTTCTTC.

The J gene is TRBJ2-2, the V gene TRBV7-3; D is unclear. CDR1 and CDR2 from the germline V gene are SGHTA and FQGTGA. Trimming pared 5 bases from V and 4 bases from J, leaving 8 bases between. This CDR3 region has 13 residues. CDR3 DNA sequence: TGTGCCAGCAGCCCAGAGGCCACCGGGGAGCTGTTTTTT. Translating it yields CASSPEATGELFF.

V is TRBV4-3 and J is TRBJ2-3, with 7 nucleotides matching TRBD2. V shed 3 bases, J shed 4 bases, and the junction held 10 bases outside the gene matches. The CDR3 totals 16 residues. Germline-derived CDR1 and CDR2 are LGHNA and YSLEER. The CDR3 region is CASSHRLAGEPDTQYF. The CDR3 region has the DNA TGCGCCAGCAGCCACCGACTAGCCGGGGAGCCAGATACGCAGTATTTT.

The chain employs TRBV7-9 and TRBJ1-5; possibly TRBD1 for D (6 bases). The CDR3 is made up of 17 amino acids. Germline V gene data show CDR1 as SEHNR and CDR2 as FQNEAQ (reference sequence). V was clipped by 2 bases and J by 0 bases, with 14 bases between them. CDR3 sequence reads: CASSLSWGQDSNQPQHF. The CDR3 nucleotides read TGTGCCAGCAGCTTAAGTTGGGGGCAAGATAGCAATCAGCCCCAGCATTTT.

The V gene is TRBV15, the J gene TRBJ1-3; possibly TRBD1 for D (5 bases). V lost 3 bases and J 8 bases, leaving 23 bases between the germline ends. Germline CDR1 and CDR2: LNHNV and YYDKDF (reference sequence). The CDR3 has 17 amino acids. In DNA, the CDR3 is TGTGCCACCAGCAGGTTCACCCCAGGGTGGGATGAGGACACCATATATTTT. The encoded protein is CATSRFTPGWDEDTIYF.

V and J are TRBV5-1 and TRBJ2-7; TRBD1 might be the D (6 bases). The CDR3 has 14 amino acids. The germline V and J ends were trimmed by 2 bases and 5 bases, with 14 bases remaining between them. The germline V gene encodes CDR1 SGHRS and CDR2 YFSETQ. CDR3: CASSLETGINEQYF. The CDR3 bases are TGCGCCAGCAGCTTAGAAACAGGGATTAACGAGCAGTACTTC.

V is TRBV5-4 and J is TRBJ2-2; 14 bases map to TRBD2. Germline CDR1 reads SGHNT; CDR2 reads YYREEE (reference sequence). V gave up 0 bases and J gave up 5 bases; unmatched junction bases: 3. CDR3 length equals 17 residues. The CDR3 spells CASSLGLAGGPTGELFF. The CDR3 coding sequence is TGTGCCAGCAGCTTGGGACTAGCGGGAGGGCCGACCGGGGAGCTGTTTTTT.

The genes are TRBV7-8 and TRBJ2-7; D remains ambiguous. Germline values: CDR1 SGHVS, CDR2 FQNEAQ. V was clipped by 5 bases and J by 2 bases, with 13 bases between them. This CDR3 spans 14 amino acids. The CDR3 sequence is CASSPLTPTYEQYF. CDR3 in DNA: TGTGCCAGCAGCCCCCTGACTCCAACCTACGAGCAGTACTTC. Full variable domain (rest looked up from reference TRBV7-8 and TRBJ2-7): GAGVSQSPRYKVAKRGQDVALRCDPISGHVSLFWYQQALGQGPEFLTYFQNEAQLDKSGLPSDRFFAERPEGSVSTLKIQRTQQEDSAVYLCASSPLTPTYEQYFGPGTRLTVT.